The T cell receptor beta chain under discussion was sequenced for a study of T cell responses to AZD1222 COVID-19 vaccine. General study results and limits: CD4 TCRs covered the whole spike, strongest at regions 160-218 and 743-854.

The method was immunoSEQ multiplex PCR; TCRdb's version includes in-frame clones alone and lacks a portion of them. The sample carries about 52,000 clones, approximately 86% recorded once. V was trimmed by 7 bases and J by 8 bases, leaving 20 bases between them. The germline V gene encodes CDR1 SNHLY and CDR2 FYNNEI. This CDR3 is built from 15 residues. This clone turned up a few times. No antigen is known for it. The chain couples TRBV2 to TRBJ1-4; D is undetermined. Source: peripheral blood, taken 28 days after the second AZD1222 dose. This receptor was obtained from an adult who received the AZD1222 COVID-19 vaccine. For the CDR3, the DNA is TGTGCCAGCATTTGGCACCCGACGCAAAGGGAAAAACTGTTTTTT. Residues: CASIWHPTQREKLFF.